This TCR beta chain was documented in a study of tumor-infiltrating lymphocytes in localized non-small cell lung cancer. As for the study in general: Some samples were collected after neoadjuvant chemotherapy; smokers, never-smokers and several histologies were included. Each patient gave resected tumor and non-adjacent uninvolved lung tissue. Overall study results and limits: Tumors had more T cell infiltration than uninvolved lung, per TCRbeta sequencing and CD3 counts. Immunotypes IM1 and IM2 had similar TCR-derived T-cell fractions.

As concerns this clone: Its antigen is unidentified.

TCRdb's copy holds only in-frame clones and misses some; the assay was immunoSEQ multiplex PCR. This sample carries over 10,000 clones, about 74% of them seen once, and the ten largest clones take 14%. The CDR3 runs 14 residues. The J segment lost 4 bases and the V segment lost 4 bases, leaving 8 bases of the junction unmatched. The germline CDR1 and CDR2 sequences are GTSNPN and SVGIG (reference sequence). V is TRBV30 and J is TRBJ2-7; 9 nucleotides match TRBD1. Sequences were obtained from uninvolved lung tissue not adjacent to the tumor. This receptor was obtained from a human donor with non-small cell lung cancer. CDR3 sequence: CAWIPRDRAYEQYF. DNA for the CDR3: TGTGCCTGGATCCCTCGGGACAGGGCTTACGAGCAGTACTTC.